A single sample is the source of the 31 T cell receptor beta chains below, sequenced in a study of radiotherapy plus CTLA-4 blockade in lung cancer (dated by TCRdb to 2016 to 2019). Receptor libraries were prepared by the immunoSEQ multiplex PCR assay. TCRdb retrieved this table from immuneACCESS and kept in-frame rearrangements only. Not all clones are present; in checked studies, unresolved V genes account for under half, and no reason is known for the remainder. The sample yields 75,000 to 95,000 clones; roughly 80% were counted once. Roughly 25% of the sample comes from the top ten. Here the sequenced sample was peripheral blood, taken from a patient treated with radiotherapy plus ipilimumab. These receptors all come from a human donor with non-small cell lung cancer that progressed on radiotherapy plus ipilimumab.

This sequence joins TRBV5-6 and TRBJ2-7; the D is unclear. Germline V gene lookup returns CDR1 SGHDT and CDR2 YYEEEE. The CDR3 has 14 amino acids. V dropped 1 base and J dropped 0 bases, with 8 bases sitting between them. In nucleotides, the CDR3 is TGTGCCAGCAGCTTGAGACATCACTCCTACGAGCAGTACGTC. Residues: CASSLRHHSYEQYV.

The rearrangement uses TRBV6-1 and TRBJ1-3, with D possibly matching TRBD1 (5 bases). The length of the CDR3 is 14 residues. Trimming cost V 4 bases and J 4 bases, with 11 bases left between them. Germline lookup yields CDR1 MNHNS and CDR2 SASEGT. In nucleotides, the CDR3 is TGTGCCAGCAGTGTCAGGGTTGGGGGAAACACCATATATTTT. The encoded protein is CASSVRVGGNTIYF.

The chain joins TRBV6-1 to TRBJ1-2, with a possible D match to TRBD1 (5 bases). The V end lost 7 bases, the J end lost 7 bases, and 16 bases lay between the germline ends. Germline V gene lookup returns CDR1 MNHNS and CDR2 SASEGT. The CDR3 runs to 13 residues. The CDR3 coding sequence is TGTGCCAGCACTAACGGGGGTTTCAGTGGCTACACCTTC. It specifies CASTNGGFSGYTF.

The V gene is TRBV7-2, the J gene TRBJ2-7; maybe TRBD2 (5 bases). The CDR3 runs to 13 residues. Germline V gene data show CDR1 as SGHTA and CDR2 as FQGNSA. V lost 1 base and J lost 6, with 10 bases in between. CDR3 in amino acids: CASSLGGRTEQYV. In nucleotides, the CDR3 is TGTGCCAGCAGCTTAGGAGGGCGGACCGAGCAGTACGTC.

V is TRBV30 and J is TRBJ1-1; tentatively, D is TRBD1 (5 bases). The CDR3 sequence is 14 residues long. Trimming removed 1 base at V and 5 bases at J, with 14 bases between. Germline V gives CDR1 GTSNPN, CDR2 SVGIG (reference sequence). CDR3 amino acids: CAWSAGPWGTEAFF. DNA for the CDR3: TGTGCCTGGAGTGCTGGACCCTGGGGGACTGAAGCTTTCTTT. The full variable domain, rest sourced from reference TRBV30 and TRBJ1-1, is SQTIHQWPATLVQPVGSPLSLECTVEGTSNPNLYWYRQAAGRGLQLLFYSVGIGQISSEVPQNLSASRPQDRQFILSSKKLLLSDSGFYLCAWSAGPWGTEAFFGQGTRLTVV.

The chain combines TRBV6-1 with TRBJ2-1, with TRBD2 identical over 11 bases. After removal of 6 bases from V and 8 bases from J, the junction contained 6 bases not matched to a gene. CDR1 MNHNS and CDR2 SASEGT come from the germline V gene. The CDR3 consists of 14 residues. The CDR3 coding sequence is TGTGCCAGCAGAGTACTAGCGGGAGCGGATGAGCAGTTCTTC. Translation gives CASRVLAGADEQFF.

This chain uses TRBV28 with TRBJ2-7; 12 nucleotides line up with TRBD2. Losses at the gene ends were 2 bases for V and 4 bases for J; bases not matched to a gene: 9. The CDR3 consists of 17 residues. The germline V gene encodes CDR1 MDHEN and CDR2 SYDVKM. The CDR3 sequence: CASSLPRRGLAGYEQYF. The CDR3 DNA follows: TGTGCCAGCAGTTTACCCCGACGGGGACTAGCGGGTTACGAGCAGTACTTC.

The CDR3 is CATSRTTGVAEKLFF. The CDR3 bases are TGTGCCACCAGCAGAACTACAGGGGTCGCTGAAAAACTGTTTTTT. The chain has TRBV15 and TRBJ1-4; TRBD1 matches 7 bases. V trimming: 2 bases; J trimming: 7 bases; junction bases outside the gene matches: 7. This CDR3 region has 15 residues. Germline V CDR1 and CDR2: LNHNV, YYDKDF (reference sequence).

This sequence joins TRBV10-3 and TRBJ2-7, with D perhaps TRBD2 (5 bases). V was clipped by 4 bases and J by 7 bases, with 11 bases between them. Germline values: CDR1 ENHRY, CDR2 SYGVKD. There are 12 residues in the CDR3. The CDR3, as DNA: TGTGCCATCAGTGGGCCTGGGAGTGAGCAGTACTTC. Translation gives CAISGPGSEQYF.

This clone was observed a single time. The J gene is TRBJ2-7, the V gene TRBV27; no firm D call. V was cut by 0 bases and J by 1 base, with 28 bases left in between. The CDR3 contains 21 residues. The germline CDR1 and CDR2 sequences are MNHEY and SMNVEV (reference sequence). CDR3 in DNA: TGTGCCAGCAGTTTATCGAGAGTTTATCGTCCCTACAGAACCACATCCTACGAGCAGTACGTC. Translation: CASSLSRVYRPYRTTSYEQYV.

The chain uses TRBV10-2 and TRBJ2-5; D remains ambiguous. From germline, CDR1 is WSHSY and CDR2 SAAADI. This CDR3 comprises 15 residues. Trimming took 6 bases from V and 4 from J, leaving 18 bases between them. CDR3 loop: CASRDRLGLGETQYF. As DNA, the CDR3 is TGCGCCAGCAGGGACCGGCTAGGCCTTGGAGAGACCCAGTACTTC.

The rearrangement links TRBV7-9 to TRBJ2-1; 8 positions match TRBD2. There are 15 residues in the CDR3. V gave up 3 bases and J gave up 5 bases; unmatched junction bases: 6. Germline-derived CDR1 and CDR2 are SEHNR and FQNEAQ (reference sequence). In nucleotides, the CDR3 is TGTGCCAGCAGCTTTAGTAGCGGGACGGACAATGAGCAGTTCTTC. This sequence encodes CASSFSSGTDNEQFF.

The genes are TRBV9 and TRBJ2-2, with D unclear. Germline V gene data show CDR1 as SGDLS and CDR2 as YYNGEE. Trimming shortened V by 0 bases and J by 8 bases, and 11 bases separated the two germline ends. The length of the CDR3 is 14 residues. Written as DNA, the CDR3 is TGTGCCAGCAGCGTAGGAGGATCTAAAGGGGAGCTGTTTTTT. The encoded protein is CASSVGGSKGELFF.

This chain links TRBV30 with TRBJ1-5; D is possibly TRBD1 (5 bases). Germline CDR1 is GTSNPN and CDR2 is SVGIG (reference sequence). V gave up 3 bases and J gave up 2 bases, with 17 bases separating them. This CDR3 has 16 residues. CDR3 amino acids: CAWSRRGGEGNQPQHF. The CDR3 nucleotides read TGTGCCTGGAGCAGGAGGGGCGGGGAGGGCAATCAGCCCCAGCATTTT.

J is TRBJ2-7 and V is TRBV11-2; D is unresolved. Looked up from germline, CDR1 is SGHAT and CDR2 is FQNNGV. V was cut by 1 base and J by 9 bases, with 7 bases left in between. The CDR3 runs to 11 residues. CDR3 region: CASSLVEGQYF. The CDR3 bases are TGTGCCAGCAGCTTAGTAGAAGGGCAGTACTTC.

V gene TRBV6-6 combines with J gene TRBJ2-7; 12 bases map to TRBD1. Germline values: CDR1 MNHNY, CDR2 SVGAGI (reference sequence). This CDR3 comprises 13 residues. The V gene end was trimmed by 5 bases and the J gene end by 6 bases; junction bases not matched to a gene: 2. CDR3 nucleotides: TGTGCCAGCAGTGGGGACAGGGGGCTCGAGCAGTACGTC. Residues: CASSGDRGLEQYV.

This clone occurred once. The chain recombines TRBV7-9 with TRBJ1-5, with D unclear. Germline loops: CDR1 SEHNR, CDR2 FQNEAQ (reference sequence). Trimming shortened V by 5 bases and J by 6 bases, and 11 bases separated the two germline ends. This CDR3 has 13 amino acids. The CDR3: CASSRGFGQPQHF. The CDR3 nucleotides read TGTGCCAGCAGCCGAGGGTTCGGTCAGCCCCAGCATTTT.

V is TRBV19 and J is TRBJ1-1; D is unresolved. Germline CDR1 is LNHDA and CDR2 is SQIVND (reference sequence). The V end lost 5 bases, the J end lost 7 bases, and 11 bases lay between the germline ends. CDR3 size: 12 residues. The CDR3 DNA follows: TGTGCCAGTAGTCCCTGGACGCTTGAAGCTTTCTTT. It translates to CASSPWTLEAFF.

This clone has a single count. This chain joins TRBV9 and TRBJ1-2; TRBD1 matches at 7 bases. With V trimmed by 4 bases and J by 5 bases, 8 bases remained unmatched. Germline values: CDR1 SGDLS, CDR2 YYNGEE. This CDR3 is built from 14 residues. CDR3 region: CASSPQNRGYGYTF. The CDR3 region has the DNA TGTGCCAGCAGCCCTCAAAACAGGGGTTATGGCTACACCTTC.

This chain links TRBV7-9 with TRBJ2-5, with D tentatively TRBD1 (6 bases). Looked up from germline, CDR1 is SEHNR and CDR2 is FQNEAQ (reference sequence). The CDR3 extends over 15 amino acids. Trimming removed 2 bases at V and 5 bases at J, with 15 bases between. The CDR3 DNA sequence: TGTGCCAGCAGCTTATTTCAGGGGAAGGGGGAGACCCAGTACTTC. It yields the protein CASSLFQGKGETQYF.

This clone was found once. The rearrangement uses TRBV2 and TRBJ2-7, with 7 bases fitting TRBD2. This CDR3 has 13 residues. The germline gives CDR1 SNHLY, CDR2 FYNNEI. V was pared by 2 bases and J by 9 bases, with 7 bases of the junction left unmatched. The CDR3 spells CASSEWEGLGQYV. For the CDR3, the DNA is TGTGCCAGCAGTGAATGGGAGGGGCTGGGGCAGTACGTC.

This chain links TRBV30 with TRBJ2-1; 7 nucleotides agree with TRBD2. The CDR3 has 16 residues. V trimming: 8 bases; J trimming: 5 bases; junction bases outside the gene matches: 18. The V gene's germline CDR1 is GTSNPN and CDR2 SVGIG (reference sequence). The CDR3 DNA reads TGTGCCGGGAATTTCGGGGGGAGGGCATCTAACAATGAGCAGTTCTTC. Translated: CAGNFGGRASNNEQFF.

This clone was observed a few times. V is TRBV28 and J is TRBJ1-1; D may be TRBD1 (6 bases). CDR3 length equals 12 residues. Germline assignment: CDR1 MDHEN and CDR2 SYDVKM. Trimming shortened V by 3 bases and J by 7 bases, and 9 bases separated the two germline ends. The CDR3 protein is CASSLSGVEAFF. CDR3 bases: TGTGCCAGCAGTTTGTCAGGGGTTGAAGCTTTCTTT.

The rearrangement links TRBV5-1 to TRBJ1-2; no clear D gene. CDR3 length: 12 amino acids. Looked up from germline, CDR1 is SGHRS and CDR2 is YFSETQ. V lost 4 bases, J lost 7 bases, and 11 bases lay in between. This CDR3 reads CASSEPGSGYTF. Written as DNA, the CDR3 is TGCGCCAGCAGCGAGCCGGGCTCTGGCTACACCTTC.

Here the CDR3 DNA reads TGTGCCAGTAGTACCCGGACAGGGGCTGAAGCTTTCTTT. Its translation is CASSTRTGAEAFF. This chain connects TRBV19 to TRBJ1-1; 9 bases align to TRBD1. The CDR3 contains 13 residues. J gave up 6 bases and V 4 bases, and 3 bases lay outside the gene matches. The germline V gene has CDR1 LNHDA and CDR2 SQIVND (reference sequence).

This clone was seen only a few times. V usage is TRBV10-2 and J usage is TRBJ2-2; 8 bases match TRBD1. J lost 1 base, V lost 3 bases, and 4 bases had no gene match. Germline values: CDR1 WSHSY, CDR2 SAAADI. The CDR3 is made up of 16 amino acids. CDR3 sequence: CASSDRTGRNTGELFF. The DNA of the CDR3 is TGCGCCAGCAGTGATAGGACAGGGCGGAACACCGGGGAGCTGTTTTTT.

The chain's CDR3 is CASGLAGGKTDTQYF. The CDR3 bases are TGTGCCAGTGGACTAGCGGGAGGGAAGACAGATACGCAGTATTTT. The chain recombines TRBV2 with TRBJ2-3; TRBD2 matches at 15 bases. The CDR3 spans 15 residues. The germline V gene has CDR1 SNHLY and CDR2 FYNNEI. V lost 9 bases and J lost 3; bases outside the gene matches: 4.

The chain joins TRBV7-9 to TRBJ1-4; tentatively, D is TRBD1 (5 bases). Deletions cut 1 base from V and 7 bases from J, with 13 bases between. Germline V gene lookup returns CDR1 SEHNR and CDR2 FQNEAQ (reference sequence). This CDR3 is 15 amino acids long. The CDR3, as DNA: TGTGCCAGCAGCTTAGACTCAGGGCCCTTTGAAAAACTGTTTTTT. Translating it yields CASSLDSGPFEKLFF.

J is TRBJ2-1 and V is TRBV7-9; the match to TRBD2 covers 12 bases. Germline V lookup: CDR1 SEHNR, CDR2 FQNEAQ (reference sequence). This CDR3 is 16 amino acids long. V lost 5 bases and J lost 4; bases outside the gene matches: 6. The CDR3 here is CASSPSGRALYNEQFF. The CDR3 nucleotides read TGTGCCAGCAGCCCTAGCGGGAGGGCCTTGTACAATGAGCAGTTCTTC.

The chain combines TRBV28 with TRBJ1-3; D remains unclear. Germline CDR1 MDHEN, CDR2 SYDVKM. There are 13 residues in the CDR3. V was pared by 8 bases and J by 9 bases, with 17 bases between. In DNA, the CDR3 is TGTGCCAGCCAAGGAGGAGGAGGTTCCACCATATATTTT. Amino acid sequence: CASQGGGGSTIYF.

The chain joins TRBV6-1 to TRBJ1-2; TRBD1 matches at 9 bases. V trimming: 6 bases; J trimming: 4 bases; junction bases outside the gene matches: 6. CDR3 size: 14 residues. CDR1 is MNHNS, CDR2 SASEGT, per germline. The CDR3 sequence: CASREQGARYGYTF. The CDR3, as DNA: TGTGCCAGCAGAGAACAGGGGGCTCGCTATGGCTACACCTTC.